This is a list of T cell receptor beta chains from one sample in a study of shared clonotypes between healthy human individuals. Sequenced by immunoSEQ multiplex PCR; TCRdb stores in-frame clones only, minus some. The profile shows hundreds of thousands of clones, around 92% of them singletons. The sequencing input was naive CD8+ T cells sorted from blood. The receptor source for this set is a man aged 25-45 years in good health. The CDR3 runs from the conserved cysteine through the conserved F or W. A D gene is named only where the DNA matches it firmly. Size is omitted from some rows. Given values are once, few, many or a class for expanded clones.

clone_size	d_call	j_call	v_call	cdr3_nt	cdr3_aa
.	.	TRBJ2-3	TRBV5-6	TGTGCCAGCAGCTTATTCACAGATACGCAGTATTTT	CASSLFTDTQYF
.	.	TRBJ2-7	TRBV5-6	TGTGCCAGCAGCTTGGCGGCCCCCTACGAGCAGTACTTC	CASSLAAPYEQYF
.	TRBD2	TRBJ2-5	TRBV10-2	TGCGCCAGCAGTGGACTAGCGGGAGAAGAGACCCAGTACTTC	CASSGLAGEETQYF
.	.	TRBJ2-1	TRBV13	TGTGCCAGCAGCCCACAGGGTACTGAGCAGTTCTTC	CASSPQGTEQFF
.	TRBD2	TRBJ2-2	TRBV5-1	TGCGCCAGCAGCGTTGGCTTACTAGCGGGACCCTTAGACGGGGAGCTGTTTTTT	CASSVGLLAGPLDGELFF
.	.	TRBJ2-5	TRBV10-3	TGTGCCATCAGTGAGTCGGTTGAGACCCAGTACTTC	CAISESVETQYF
.	.	TRBJ2-7	TRBV30	TGTGCCTGGAGTGTAGGCCCCTTCTACGAGCAGTACTTC	CAWSVGPFYEQYF
once	.	TRBJ2-1	TRBV5-6	TGTGCCAGCAGAGTCGACCGGAGCTCCTACAATGAGCAGTTCTTC	CASRVDRSSYNEQFF
.	TRBD2	TRBJ2-1	TRBV4-1	TGCGCCAGCAGCCAAGAAATAGCGGGAGTTTCCTACAATGAGCAGTTCTTC	CASSQEIAGVSYNEQFF
.	.	TRBJ2-1	TRBV19	TGTGCCAGTAGTTCTGGGACTGGTGTGGGGATAAATGAGCAGTTCTTC	CASSSGTGVGINEQFF
.	.	TRBJ1-5	TRBV7-9	TGTGCCAGCAGCTTATCCGAAAGCAATCAGCCCCAGCATTTT	CASSLSESNQPQHF
.	.	TRBJ2-7	TRBV27	TGTGCCAGCAGTTCTCTGGAGGTAGGGTATCTAGAGCAGTACTTC	CASSSLEVGYLEQYF
.	TRBD1	TRBJ1-2	TRBV4-3	TGCGCCAGCAGTCAGGACAGGATGGGCTATGGCTACACCTTC	CASSQDRMGYGYTF
.	TRBD1	TRBJ2-2	TRBV28	TGTGCCAGCAGTTTATTGGGGACAGGGGGCCGAACCGGGGAGCTGTTTTTT	CASSLLGTGGRTGELFF
once	TRBD2	TRBJ2-1	TRBV9	TGTGCCAGCAGCGACACCGGGACTAGACCTGAGGATGAGCAGTTCTTC	CASSDTGTRPEDEQFF
.	.	TRBJ2-3	TRBV7-2	TGTGCCAGCAAAGGACTATCTGGCACAGATACGCAGTATTTT	CASKGLSGTDTQYF
.	TRBD1	TRBJ2-1	TRBV2	TGTGCCAGCAGTGGCGAAGGGGGACAGAGCTCCTACAATGAGCAGTTCTTC	CASSGEGGQSSYNEQFF
.	TRBD2	TRBJ2-7	TRBV10-2	TGCGCAACCCGGGACTACGCCTACGAGCAGTACTTC	CATRDYAYEQYF
.	.	TRBJ2-7	TRBV14	TGTGCCAGCAGCCAAGATCACAATCCCTACGAGCAGTACTTC	CASSQDHNPYEQYF
.	.	TRBJ2-4	TRBV11-2	TGTGCCAGCAGCCGGAGGGGGCCTCTGGCCAAAAACATTCAGTACTTC	CASSRRGPLAKNIQYF
once	TRBD1	TRBJ1-1	TRBV11-2	TGTGCCAGCAGCCGGGGACAGAGATTTGAAGCTTTCTTT	CASSRGQRFEAFF
.	.	TRBJ2-7	TRBV9	TGTGCCAGCAGCGCCACAGGGACCGACTACGAGCAGTACTTC	CASSATGTDYEQYF
.	.	TRBJ2-1	TRBV27	TGTGCCAGCAACACGGGAGTTTTCGGCAATGAGCAGTTCTTC	CASNTGVFGNEQFF
.	TRBD1	TRBJ2-7	TRBV28	TGTGCCAGCAGCCGAGGGACAGTCAGCAGGGGCTCCTACGAGCAGTACTTC	CASSRGTVSRGSYEQYF
.	TRBD1	TRBJ2-1	TRBV7-9	TGTGCCAGCAGCTTAGCGCTACAGGGACAGGGACACAATGAGCAGTTCTTC	CASSLALQGQGHNEQFF
.	TRBD1	TRBJ2-7	TRBV9	TGTGCCAGCAGCGTTGAACAGGGGTCCTACGAGCAGTACTTC	CASSVEQGSYEQYF
.	TRBD2	TRBJ2-7	TRBV28	TGTGCCAGCAGCCCTATAGCGGGAGCGGAGGAGCAGTACTTC	CASSPIAGAEEQYF
.	TRBD2	TRBJ2-1	TRBV19	TGTGCCAGTGGCCTAGCGGGAGGGCCTAGGAATGAGCAGTTCTTC	CASGLAGGPRNEQFF
.	TRBD1	TRBJ2-7	TRBV11-2	TGTGCCAGCAGCTTACTGACAGGGGGCTCCTACGAGCAGTACTTC	CASSLLTGGSYEQYF
.	.	TRBJ1-1	TRBV6-1	TGTGCCAGCAGTGAAGCAACCGGGCACCTTGAAGCTTTCTTT	CASSEATGHLEAFF
.	.	TRBJ2-7	TRBV11-2	TGTGCCAGCAGCTCAAGGACAGTCGAACGGTACTTC	CASSSRTVERYF
.	.	TRBJ2-1	TRBV12-5	TGTGCTAGTGGCCCGTCTAGTACCTACAATGAGCAGTTCTTC	CASGPSSTYNEQFF
.	TRBD1	TRBJ1-1	TRBV7-9	TGTGCCAGCAGCGGACAGGGGAGGAACACTGAAGCTTTCTTT	CASSGQGRNTEAFF
once	.	TRBJ1-4	TRBV7-6	TGTGCCAGCAGCTTAGGGGCGGGGGAAAAACTGTTTTTT	CASSLGAGEKLFF
.	.	TRBJ2-2	TRBV13	TGTGCCAGCAGCGACGGGACATTCCCCGGGGAGCTGTTTTTT	CASSDGTFPGELFF
.	.	TRBJ2-2	TRBV7-8	TGTGCCAGCAGGTACAGGGTTTCCGGGGAGTTGTTTTTT	CASRYRVSGELFF
.	.	TRBJ2-1	TRBV18	TGTGCCAGCTCACCACCAGGGATTGCGACCCCATTCCACAATGAGCAGTTCTTC	CASSPPGIATPFHNEQFF
.	TRBD2	TRBJ2-5	TRBV4-3	TGCGCCAGCAGCCAAGAGAGCGGGAGGGCCTTCCAAGAGACCCAGTACTTC	CASSQESGRAFQETQYF
.	TRBD1	TRBJ2-5	TRBV28	TGTGCCAGCAGCTCCACAGGGGGAGAGACCCAGTACTTC	CASSSTGGETQYF
.	TRBD1	TRBJ1-2	TRBV5-1	TGCGCCAGCAGCTCAGGACAGGGCGCTAACTATGGCTACACCTTC	CASSSGQGANYGYTF
.	TRBD1	TRBJ2-7	TRBV29-1	TGCAGCGCGCGGGACAGGGAAACCTACGAGCAGTACTTC	CSARDRETYEQYF
.	.	TRBJ2-7	TRBV7-2	TGTGCCAGCAGCTTAGCCGGTTACCCCACAAGCCACGAGCAGTACTTC	CASSLAGYPTSHEQYF
.	TRBD2	TRBJ2-3	TRBV9	TGTGCCAGCAGCGTACCTTCTAGCGGGAGTAGCACAGATACGCAGTATTTT	CASSVPSSGSSTDTQYF
.	TRBD2	TRBJ2-7	TRBV27	TGTGCCAGCAGCAGTCTAGCGGGAGTCTACGAGCAGTACTTC	CASSSLAGVYEQYF
.	.	TRBJ1-5	TRBV27	TGTGCCAGCAGTTCGCAAGGATTTCCCCAGCATTTT	CASSSQGFPQHF
.	TRBD2	TRBJ2-3	TRBV15	TGTGCCACCAGCAGAGGCTTGGGGACTAGCGTATACACAGATACGCAGTATTTT	CATSRGLGTSVYTDTQYF
.	.	TRBJ2-1	TRBV4-1	TGCGCCAGCAGGGAGGGAGTGGACAATGAGCAGTTCTTC	CASREGVDNEQFF
.	.	TRBJ1-1	TRBV6-1	TGTGCCAGCAGTGAACAAAAGCAAGGACACCTGAACACTGAAGCTTTCTTT	CASSEQKQGHLNTEAFF
.	TRBD1	TRBJ2-7	TRBV5-1	TGCGCCAGTAGCCGGACAGGGGTCAACGAGCAGTACTTC	CASSRTGVNEQYF
.	TRBD2	TRBJ2-3	TRBV6-5	TGTGCCAGCAGTTACGGACTAGCGGGAGATACGCAGTATTTT	CASSYGLAGDTQYF